The 32 T cell receptor beta chains below were found in one sample sequenced in a study of T-cell reconstitution after alpha-beta-depleted transplantation in children. TCRbeta library construction was performed incorporating unique molecular identifiers. TCRdb recomputed calls from the PCR reads with MiXCR, one row per CDR3 protein. The data contain 350,000 to 500,000 distinct CDR3 sequences, around 46% of them singletons. Sequences were derived from PBMCs, sampled before TCRalphabeta/CD19-depleted stem cell transplant. The receptors were sampled from a girl aged 2 to 9 with aplastic anemia, due to receive a stem cell transplant.

This chain uses TRBV29-1 with TRBJ2-3; TRBD1 matches 7 bases. Germline loops: CDR1 SQVTM, CDR2 ANQGSEA. The J segment lost 0 bases and the V segment lost 6 bases, leaving 3 bases of the junction unmatched. The CDR3 runs 13 residues. The CDR3 loop is CSVGQTSTDTQYF. Written as DNA, the CDR3 is TGCAGCGTGGGACAGACTAGCACAGATACGCAGTATTTT.

This chain connects TRBV7-6 to TRBJ2-1; D gene ambiguous. The CDR3 is made up of 15 amino acids. The germline gives CDR1 SGHVS, CDR2 FNYEAQ. V lost 1 base and J 7 bases, leaving 14 bases between the germline ends. The CDR3 nucleotides are TGTGCCAGCAGCTTAGGACTCGCTCCGAGGAATGAGCAGTTCTTC. Its translation is CASSLGLAPRNEQFF.

This clonotype has just a few counts. This chain uses TRBV30 with TRBJ2-3; the match to TRBD2 covers 9 bases. The CDR3 runs to 16 residues. V lost 1 base, J lost 3 bases, and 8 bases stayed unmatched. Per the germline V gene, CDR1 is GTSNPN and CDR2 is SVGIG (reference sequence). The CDR3: CAWSAALAGGTDTQYF. CDR3 DNA sequence: TGTGCCTGGAGTGCCGCTCTTGCGGGAGGGACAGATACGCAGTATTTT.

The chain couples TRBV10-3 to TRBJ2-7, with 12 bases identical to TRBD2. The trim removed 2 bases at V and 5 bases at J, leaving 10 bases unmatched. CDR1 and CDR2 from the germline V gene are ENHRY and SYGVKD. The CDR3 consists of 17 residues. The CDR3 DNA sequence: TGTGCCATCAGTGAGAACTGGTCCACTAGCGGGAGGAACGAGCAGTACTTC. This sequence encodes CAISENWSTSGRNEQYF.

This clonotype was recorded many times. The chain couples TRBV11-2 to TRBJ2-7, with D perhaps matching TRBD1 or TRBD2 (5 bases each). Trimming removed 5 bases at V and 5 bases at J, with 16 bases between. The CDR3 consists of 14 residues. Germline CDR1 SGHAT, CDR2 FQNNGV. The CDR3 loop is CASSRRDGGDEQYF. In nucleotides, the CDR3 is TGTGCCAGCAGCCGTCGGGACGGCGGCGACGAGCAGTACTTC.

V is TRBV24-1 and J is TRBJ1-4; D not certain. From germline, CDR1 is KGHDR and CDR2 SFDVKD. Trimming pared 3 bases from V and 0 bases from J, leaving 13 bases between. The CDR3 length is 17 residues. The CDR3 DNA follows: TGTGCCACCAGTGATCTGGACCCGGCGGCAACTAATGAAAAACTGTTTTTT. It translates to CATSDLDPAATNEKLFF.

At least ten counts were recorded for this clonotype. V and J are TRBV20-1 and TRBJ1-5; no reliable D call. Trimming shortened V by 2 bases and J by 0 bases, and 8 bases separated the two germline ends. The length of the CDR3 is 14 residues. Germline values: CDR1 DFQATT, CDR2 SNEGSKA (reference sequence). The DNA for the CDR3 is TGCAGTGCTAGACTGGGAAATAGCAATCAGCCCCAGCATTTT. Its protein is CSARLGNSNQPQHF.

Ten or more counts support this clonotype. The chain has TRBV5-5 and TRBJ2-2, with D perhaps matching TRBD2 (6 bases). Germline V gene data show CDR1 as SGHKS and CDR2 as YYEKEE (reference sequence). V was cut by 2 bases and J by 4 bases, with 12 bases left in between. The CDR3 covers 15 residues. The CDR3 loop reads CASSLSGDVTGELFF. CDR3 bases: TGTGCCAGCAGCTTATCGGGAGATGTCACCGGGGAGCTGTTTTTT.

This clonotype occurred a few times. This chain links TRBV14 with TRBJ2-7; TRBD2 matches 10 bases. The trim removed 4 bases at V and 5 bases at J, leaving 5 bases unmatched. The CDR3 runs 14 residues. CDR1 and CDR2 from the germline V gene are SGHDN and FVKESK. CDR3 nucleotides: TGTGCCAGCAGCCCCAGCGGGGGGGCGGACGAGCAGTACTTC. As protein: CASSPSGGADEQYF. Using reference TRBV14 and TRBJ2-7 for the parts outside the CDR3, the full variable domain is EAGVTQFPSHSVIEKGQTVTLRCDPISGHDNLYWYRRVMGKEIKFLLHFVKESKQDESGMPNNRFLAERTGGTYSTLKVQPAELEDSGVYFCASSPSGGADEQYFGPGTRLTVT.

The chain couples TRBV29-1 to TRBJ1-1, with no clear D. Trimming shortened V by 5 bases and J by 3 bases, and 13 bases separated the two germline ends. Germline CDR1 SQVTM, CDR2 ANQGSEA. CDR3 length equals 13 residues. As DNA, the CDR3 is TGCAGCGTTAGATTCAATACCCACACTGAAGCTTTCTTT. This codes for CSVRFNTHTEAFF.

In nucleotides, the CDR3 is TGCAGTGCCCCTGAGGGACTAGCATACGAGACCCAGTACTTC. Protein product: CSAPEGLAYETQYF. V is TRBV20-1 and J is TRBJ2-5, with TRBD2 identical over 9 bases. This CDR3 has 14 residues. V gave up 6 bases and J gave up 5 bases; unmatched junction bases: 10. Germline assignment: CDR1 DFQATT and CDR2 SNEGSKA (reference sequence).

This clonotype is large (0.1 to 1%) by share. This chain joins TRBV4-1 and TRBJ2-3; 9 bases agree with TRBD2. Germline CDR1 MGHRA, CDR2 YSYEKL. V shed 4 bases and J 0 bases; nucleotides not matched to a gene: 2. The CDR3 contains 15 residues. This chain's CDR3 is CASSLLAGSTDTQYF. In nucleotides, the CDR3 is TGCGCCAGCAGCCTGCTAGCGGGGAGCACAGATACGCAGTATTTT.

This clonotype was seen only once. The chain employs TRBV20-1 and TRBJ2-7; D unresolved. V lost 3 bases, J lost 4 bases, and 13 bases lay in between. Germline CDR1 reads DFQATT; CDR2 reads SNEGSKA (reference sequence). This CDR3 region has 13 residues. The CDR3 here is CSARSSVTYEQYF. The CDR3 DNA sequence: TGCAGTGCTAGGTCAAGCGTGACTTACGAGCAGTACTTC.

For this clonotype: A read error is possible here, since a much larger clone lies one base away. The chain is built from TRBV12-3 or TRBV12-4 and TRBJ2-3; TRBD2 agrees at 8 bases. The CDR3 runs 16 residues. The CDR3, as DNA: TGTGCCAGCAGTTCCTACGGGAGGGTGGGCACAGATACGCAGTGTTTT. Amino acid sequence: CASSSYGRVGTDTQCF.

This clonotype occurred a few times. The rearrangement uses TRBV3-1 and TRBJ2-3; D is uncertain. In germline, CDR1 is LGHDT, CDR2 YNNKEL (reference sequence). The CDR3 is 13 amino acids. V was cut by 1 base and J by 4 bases, with 6 bases left in between. CDR3 loop: CASSQGIADTQYF. The CDR3 DNA reads as TGTGCCAGCAGCCAAGGAATAGCAGATACGCAGTATTTT.

This clonotype has more than one count but fewer than ten. V is TRBV25-1 and J is TRBJ2-3; tentative D call: TRBD2 (5 bases). V lost 1 base and J lost 1, with 9 bases in between. In germline, CDR1 is MGHDK, CDR2 SYGVNS. The CDR3 covers 15 residues. The chain's CDR3 is CASSELSGGTDTQYF. The CDR3 DNA is TGTGCCAGCAGTGAATTATCCGGGGGCACAGATACGCAGTATTTT.

The sample holds many counts of this clonotype. The rearrangement links TRBV7-9 to TRBJ2-5; no clear D gene. V lost 10 bases and J 7 bases, leaving 10 bases between the germline ends. The germline gives CDR1 SEHNR, CDR2 FQNEAQ (reference sequence). The CDR3 is made up of 10 amino acids. This CDR3 reads CATYPGTQYF. CDR3 nucleotides: TGTGCCACCTACCCGGGGACCCAGTACTTC.

In its sample, this clonotype was seen a few times. The V gene is TRBV20-1, the J gene TRBJ2-3; D remains ambiguous. The germline gives CDR1 DFQATT, CDR2 SNEGSKA (reference sequence). V was clipped by 6 bases and J by 2 bases, with 9 bases between them. CDR3 length: 12 amino acids. CDR3 amino acids: CSAIGITDTQYF. DNA for the CDR3: TGCAGTGCCATTGGAATCACAGATACGCAGTATTTT.

This rearrangement joins TRBV5-1 to TRBJ2-1; D perhaps matches TRBD2 (6 bases). The CDR3 contains 16 residues. CDR1 is SGHRS, CDR2 YFSETQ, per germline. With 4 bases removed from V and 0 bases from J, the gap between germline ends came to 14 bases. CDR3: CASSPGLLSSYNEQFF. The CDR3 DNA reads TGCGCCAGCAGCCCGGGACTCCTGAGCTCCTACAATGAGCAGTTCTTC.

Concerning this clonotype itself: The CDR3 carries no conserved terminal phenylalanine or tryptophan, so it likely arises from a read error. This sequence joins TRBV7-2 and TRBJ1-1, with D perhaps TRBD1 (6 bases). V lost 2 bases to trimming and J lost 1 base, with 11 bases between them. The V gene's germline CDR1 is SGHTA and CDR2 FQGNSA. The CDR3 spans 15 residues. For the CDR3, the DNA is TGTGCCAGCAGCTTACCACCGGGACAGAACACTGAAGCTTTCTGT. Amino acids: CASSLPPGQNTEAFC.

The table lists this clonotype with many counts. The chain links TRBV7-9 to TRBJ1-2; D is undetermined. The length of the CDR3 is 14 residues. Trimming pared 5 bases from V and 5 bases from J, leaving 15 bases between. Germline lookup yields CDR1 SEHNR and CDR2 FQNEAQ (reference sequence). For the CDR3, the DNA is TGTGCCAGCAGCCTAGAGTTCAGGTCATATGGCTACACCTTC. Its protein is CASSLEFRSYGYTF. Drawing the rest from reference TRBV7-9 and TRBJ1-2, the complete variable domain is DTGVSQNPRHKITKRGQNVTFRCDPISEHNRLYWYRQTLGQGPEFLTYFQNEAQLEKSRLLSDRFSAERPKGSFSTLEIQRTEQGDSAMYLCASSLEFRSYGYTFGSGTRLTVV.

This sequence joins TRBV5-1 and TRBJ2-7; 9 nucleotides agree with TRBD2. Losses at the gene ends were 2 bases for V and 7 bases for J; bases not matched to a gene: 4. This CDR3 has 13 residues. Germline V gene sequence: CDR1 SGHRS, CDR2 YFSETQ. This CDR3 is CASSFITSGEQYF. The CDR3 DNA reads TGCGCCAGCAGCTTCATAACTAGCGGGGAGCAGTACTTC.

The gene calls are TRBV7-6 and TRBJ2-5; no reliable D call. Trimming took off 3 bases at V and 5 bases at J, with 10 bases between the two ends. CDR1 and CDR2 (germline): SGHVS, FNYEAQ. The CDR3 loop spans 13 amino acids. The CDR3 region has the DNA TGTGCCAGCAGCTTTCAGGCTGGGGAGACCCAGTACTTC. Protein sequence: CASSFQAGETQYF.

V gene TRBV20-1 combines with J gene TRBJ1-1, with D maybe TRBD1 (5 bases). Trimming shortened V by 3 bases and J by 0 bases, and 8 bases separated the two germline ends. This CDR3 is built from 13 residues. The germline gives CDR1 DFQATT, CDR2 SNEGSKA (reference sequence). The CDR3 protein is CSASGALNTEAFF. The DNA for the CDR3 is TGCAGTGCTAGCGGGGCGTTGAACACTGAAGCTTTCTTT.

Worth noting for this clonotype: This may arise from a read error, as a much more abundant clone is one base away. The rearrangement uses TRBV20-1 and TRBJ2-1, with D uncertain. The CDR3 has 10 amino acids. The germline V gene has CDR1 DFQATT and CDR2 SNEGSKA (reference sequence). V gave up 3 bases and J gave up 11 bases, with 8 bases separating them. The CDR3 spells CSASPNQQFF. In DNA, the CDR3 is TGCAGTGCTAGCCCAAATCAGCAGTTCTTC.

V gene TRBV5-1 combines with J gene TRBJ2-3; 11 bases are shared with TRBD2. Looked up from germline, CDR1 is SGHRS and CDR2 is YFSETQ. After removal of 6 bases from V and 0 bases from J, the junction contained 6 bases not matched to a gene. The CDR3 consists of 16 residues. Here the CDR3 reads CASKWTSGPSTDTQYF. The DNA for the CDR3 is TGCGCCAGCAAATGGACTAGCGGGCCTAGCACAGATACGCAGTATTTT.

The chain links TRBV7-2 to TRBJ2-3, with 11 bases matching TRBD2. This CDR3 is built from 15 residues. The V gene end was trimmed by 5 bases and the J gene end by 4 bases; junction bases not matched to a gene: 5. Germline V gives CDR1 SGHTA, CDR2 FQGNSA. CDR3 region: CASSHLAGGPDTQYF. The CDR3 DNA reads as TGTGCCAGCAGCCATCTAGCGGGAGGCCCAGATACGCAGTATTTT.

CDR3 DNA sequence: TGTGCCAGCAGCTTAGCGGGACTAGCGATCAATGAGCAGTTCTTC. It specifies CASSLAGLAINEQFF. The chain combines TRBV7-8 with TRBJ2-1; 10 bases align to TRBD2. Germline V lookup: CDR1 SGHVS, CDR2 FQNEAQ. V shed 0 bases, J shed 6 bases, and the junction held 2 bases outside the gene matches. The CDR3 is 15 residues long.

This clonotype was observed many times. This chain uses TRBV5-1 with TRBJ2-1; D is perhaps TRBD2 (5 bases). The germline V and J ends were trimmed by 4 bases and 4 bases, with 21 bases remaining between them. Germline-derived CDR1 and CDR2 are SGHRS and YFSETQ. The CDR3 totals 17 residues. CDR3 nucleotide sequence: TGCGCCAGCAGCCTAGACACCATGGGGAGACAATACAATGAGCAGTTCTTC. Protein product: CASSLDTMGRQYNEQFF.

The sample holds a few counts of this clonotype. J is TRBJ1-6 and V is TRBV11-2; D gene unclear. The CDR3 is 12 residues long. Germline assignment: CDR1 SGHAT and CDR2 FQNNGV. V lost 3 bases to trimming and J lost 5 bases, with 2 bases between them. The CDR3 nucleotides are TGTGCCAGCAGCTTTGATAATTCACCCCTCCACTTT. Protein sequence: CASSFDNSPLHF. Full variable domain (missing parts from reference TRBV11-2 and TRBJ1-6): EAGVAQSPRYKIIEKRQSVAFWCNPISGHATLYWYQQILGQGPKLLIQFQNNGVVDDSQLPKDRFSAERLKGVDSTLKIQPAKLEDSAVYLCASSFDNSPLHFGNGTRLTVT.

The rearrangement links TRBV4-2 to TRBJ2-7; no firm D call. The CDR3 extends over 11 amino acids. V lost 1 base to trimming and J lost 5 bases, with 3 bases between them. Germline lookup yields CDR1 LGHNA and CDR2 YNFKEQ. CDR3 in DNA: TGTGCCAGCAGCCAAGGCGACGAGCAGTACTTC. Translating gives CASSQGDEQYF.

The chain carries TRBV5-5 and TRBJ2-7, with a weak D call TRBD1 (5 bases). Germline V CDR1 and CDR2: SGHKS, YYEKEE (reference sequence). V was clipped by 3 bases and J by 1 base, with 11 bases between them. The CDR3 has 14 residues. The CDR3 DNA reads as TGTGCCAGCAGCTGGGAAGGGGCTTCCTACGAGCAGTACTTC. Its translation: CASSWEGASYEQYF.